The 8 T cell receptor beta chains in this list originate from one sample, sequenced in a study of CD8 T cells in Susac syndrome. Reverse transcription of roughly 0.5 to 1 ug RNA was performed with random hexamers. Via MiXCR, TCRdb re-called the immunoSEQ multiplex PCR reads, giving one row per CDR3 protein. The profile shows hundreds of thousands of distinct CDR3 sequences, approximately 85% of them singletons. Sequencing was carried out using CD8+ T cells from PBMCs. All receptors come from a human donor with multiple sclerosis.

The J gene is TRBJ1-4, the V gene TRBV5-5, with D hard to call. The CDR3 is 15 residues long. V dropped 0 bases and J dropped 8 bases, with 14 bases sitting between them. Per the germline V gene, CDR1 is SGHKS and CDR2 is YYEKEE (reference sequence). CDR3 protein: CASSLVERAGEKLFF. The CDR3, as DNA: TGTGCCAGCAGCTTGGTGGAGAGGGCGGGGGAAAAACTGTTTTTT.

In DNA, the CDR3 is TGCGCCAGCAGACAGATAGGGGAGGGCCCATCCTACAATGAGCAGTTCTTC. This sequence encodes CASRQIGEGPSYNEQFF. The chain has TRBV5-1 and TRBJ2-1; 7 bases match TRBD2. The germline V gene encodes CDR1 SGHRS and CDR2 YFSETQ. V was pared by 5 bases and J by 1 base, with 12 bases of the junction left unmatched. This CDR3 comprises 17 residues.

The chain joins TRBV30 to TRBJ2-5; D gene unclear. The CDR3 loop spans 14 amino acids. Germline assignment: CDR1 GTSNPN and CDR2 SVGIG (reference sequence). V gave up 0 bases and J gave up 6 bases, with 14 bases separating them. The CDR3 region is CAWSVPEGWKTQYF. In DNA, the CDR3 is TGTGCCTGGAGTGTACCGGAAGGGTGGAAGACCCAGTACTTC.

Note on this clonotype: At one end, the junction sequence differs from germline, possibly due to a read error. The V gene is TRBV30, the J gene TRBJ1-5; 8 nucleotides line up with TRBD1. The CDR3 has 13 residues. CDR1 and CDR2 (germline): GTSNPN, SVGIG (reference sequence). DNA of the CDR3: TGTGTCTGGAGTGAGGACAGGGAACAGCCCCAGCATTTT. This gives the protein CVWSEDREQPQHF.

The chain has TRBV28 and TRBJ1-1; weak D call: TRBD1 (5 bases). Germline values: CDR1 MDHEN, CDR2 SYDVKM. Deletions cut 5 bases from V and 0 bases from J, with 19 bases between. The CDR3 spans 17 residues. DNA for the CDR3: TGTGCCAGCAGTCAGTCTCCGGGACGTCTTATGAACACTGAAGCTTTCTTT. The encoded protein is CASSQSPGRLMNTEAFF.

The chain employs TRBV10-2 and TRBJ2-5, with a possible D match to TRBD2 (5 bases). Germline CDR1 WSHSY, CDR2 SAAADI. This CDR3 is built from 13 residues. Between the trimmed V and J ends, which lost 7 bases and 9 bases, there was a span of 18 bases. CDR3 nucleotides: TGCGCCAGCATTGAAGGTGGAGGTTTGGCCCAGTACTTC. Its protein is CASIEGGGLAQYF.

The chain links TRBV6-2 or TRBV6-3 to TRBJ2-2; D might be TRBD1 or TRBD2, each matching 5 bases. CDR1 MNHEY and CDR2 SVGEGT come from the germline V gene. Trimming stripped 8 bases from V and 3 bases from J, with 19 bases between. This CDR3 comprises 16 residues. As DNA, the CDR3 is TGTGCCAGCGCTACGGGGCTACCTGCAGACACCGGGGAGCTGTTTTTT. Protein sequence: CASATGLPADTGELFF.

The rearrangement uses TRBV25-1 and TRBJ2-3, with D perhaps TRBD1 or TRBD2 (5 bases each). This CDR3 region has 17 residues. The germline V gene has CDR1 MGHDK and CDR2 SYGVNS. Trimming removed 6 bases from V and 1 base from J, with 20 bases in between. CDR3 loop: CASRGPRPGRGTDTQYF. As DNA, the CDR3 is TGTGCCAGCAGGGGACCCCGCCCGGGAAGGGGCACAGATACGCAGTATTTT.